This T cell receptor beta chain was sequenced for a study of shared clonotypes between healthy human individuals. Study results and caveats: Researchers found naive subsets generally carried larger estimated richness than memory subsets.

This clone was seen more than once but under ten times. Its antigen is not identified. Once extracted for a subset, genomic DNA was divided evenly among several immunoSEQ plates. Clones were read by immunoSEQ multiplex PCR, and TCRdb kept only the in-frame ones, dropping some. The data hold approximately 940,000 clones, with around three quarters observed a single time. The CDR3 runs to 14 residues. Germline V gene lookup returns CDR1 SGHDN and CDR2 FVKESK. Between the trimmed V and J ends, which lost 1 base and 6 bases, there was a span of 12 bases. V gene TRBV14 combines with J gene TRBJ1-2, with D hard to call. The source is a man aged 18 to 30 in good health. The source material was memory CD4+ T cells sorted from blood. The subset: CD45RA-negative fraction. CDR3 sequence (DNA): TGTGCCAGCAGCCAAGCCACTACCGGGGATGGCTACACCTTC. Translating it yields CASSQATTGDGYTF.